The clone carrying this T cell receptor (beta chain) showed up many times. Every ophthalmopathy donor presented moderate-to-severe activity, CAS ≥3, NOSPECS ≥4 and duration under 3 months. CDR1 MDHEN and CDR2 SYDVKM come from the germline V gene. Deletions cut 6 bases from V and 3 bases from J, with 2 bases between. The CDR3 is made up of 11 amino acids. This record belongs to a study of Graves' ophthalmopathy and Graves' hyperthyroidism. Amplification of the TCR beta CDR3 regions used RNA transcripts (as template). First-round RT-PCR used HTBI primers; second-round multiplex PCR followed. MiXCR was run by TCRdb on the multiplex PCR reads, yielding one entry per CDR3 protein. Seen here are under 250,000 distinct CDR3 sequences, approximately 28% observed once, and the top ten hold about 9.1%.

The sequencing sample was made of peripheral blood. This rearrangement joins TRBV28 to TRBJ2-2; no firm D call. The receptor comes from a man in his fifties or sixties with Graves' ophthalmopathy. CDR3 in DNA: TGTGCCAGCAGACACACCGGGGAGCTGTTTTTT. Residues: CASRHTGELFF.